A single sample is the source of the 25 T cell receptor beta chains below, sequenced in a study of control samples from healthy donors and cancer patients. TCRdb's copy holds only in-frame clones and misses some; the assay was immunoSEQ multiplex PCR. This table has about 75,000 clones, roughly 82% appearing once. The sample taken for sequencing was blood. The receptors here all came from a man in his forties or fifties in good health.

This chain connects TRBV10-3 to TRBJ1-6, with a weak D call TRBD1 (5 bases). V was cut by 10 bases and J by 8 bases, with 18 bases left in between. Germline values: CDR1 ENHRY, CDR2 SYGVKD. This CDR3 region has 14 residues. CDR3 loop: CATSVQGDDSPLHF. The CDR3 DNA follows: TGTGCCACCTCAGTCCAGGGAGATGATTCACCCCTCCACTTT.

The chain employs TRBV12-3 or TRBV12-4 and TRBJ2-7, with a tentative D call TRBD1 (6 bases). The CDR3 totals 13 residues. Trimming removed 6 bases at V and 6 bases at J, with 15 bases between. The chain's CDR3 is CASRGHLVPEQYF. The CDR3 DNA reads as TGTGCCAGCAGGGGACATCTGGTCCCCGAGCAGTACTTC.

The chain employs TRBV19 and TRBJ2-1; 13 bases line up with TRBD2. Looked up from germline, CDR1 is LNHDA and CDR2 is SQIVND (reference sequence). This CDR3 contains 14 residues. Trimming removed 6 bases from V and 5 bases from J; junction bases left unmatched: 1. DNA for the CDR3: TGTGCCAGTAGGGGACTAGCGGGGAACAATGAGCAGTTCTTC. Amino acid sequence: CASRGLAGNNEQFF. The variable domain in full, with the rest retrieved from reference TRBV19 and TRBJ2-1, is DGGITQSPKYLFRKEGQNVTLSCEQNLNHDAMYWYRQDPGQGLRLIYYSQIVNDFQKGDIAEGYSVSREKKESFPLTVTSAQKNPTAFYLCASRGLAGNNEQFFGPGTRLTVL.

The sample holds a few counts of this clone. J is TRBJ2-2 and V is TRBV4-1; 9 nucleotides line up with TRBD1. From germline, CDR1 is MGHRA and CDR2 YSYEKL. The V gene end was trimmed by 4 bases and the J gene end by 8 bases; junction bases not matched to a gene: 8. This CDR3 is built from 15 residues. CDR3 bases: TGCGCCAGCAGCCGCCGGGACAGGGAGAGGGGGGAGCTGTTTTTT. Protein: CASSRRDRERGELFF.

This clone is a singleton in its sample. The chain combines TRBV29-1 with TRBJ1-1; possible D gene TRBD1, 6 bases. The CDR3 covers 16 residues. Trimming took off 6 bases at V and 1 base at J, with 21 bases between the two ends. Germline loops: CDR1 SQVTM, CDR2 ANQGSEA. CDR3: CSVLGRTGTRNTEAFF. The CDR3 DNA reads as TGCAGCGTCCTTGGGAGGACCGGGACACGGAACACTGAAGCTTTCTTT.

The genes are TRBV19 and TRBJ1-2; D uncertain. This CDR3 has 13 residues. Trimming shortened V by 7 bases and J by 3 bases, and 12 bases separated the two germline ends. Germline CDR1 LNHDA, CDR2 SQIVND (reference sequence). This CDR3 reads CASTMRVDYGYTF. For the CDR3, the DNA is TGTGCCAGTACCATGCGGGTAGACTATGGCTACACCTTC.

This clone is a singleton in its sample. CDR3 region: CASSPGQMNTEAFF. Here the CDR3 DNA reads TGTGCCAGCAGCCCGGGACAGATGAACACTGAAGCTTTCTTT. The chain couples TRBV7-9 to TRBJ1-1, with TRBD1 matching 7 bases. The CDR3 covers 14 residues. Germline V gene lookup returns CDR1 SEHNR and CDR2 FQNEAQ (reference sequence). V dropped 5 bases and J dropped 0; count of bases not matched to a gene: 3.

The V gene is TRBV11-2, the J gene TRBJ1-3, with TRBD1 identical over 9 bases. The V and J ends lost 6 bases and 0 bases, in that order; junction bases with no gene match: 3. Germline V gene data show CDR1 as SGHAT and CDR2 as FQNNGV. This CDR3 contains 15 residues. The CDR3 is CASSLDRGSGNTIYF. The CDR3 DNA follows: TGTGCCAGCAGTTTGGACAGGGGCTCTGGAAACACCATATATTTT.

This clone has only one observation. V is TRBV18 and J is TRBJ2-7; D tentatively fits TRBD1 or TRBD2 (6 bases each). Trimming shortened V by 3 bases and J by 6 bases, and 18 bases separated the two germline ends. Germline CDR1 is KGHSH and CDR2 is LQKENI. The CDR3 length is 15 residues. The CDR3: CASSPARGMGGEQYF. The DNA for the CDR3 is TGTGCCAGCTCACCCGCGAGGGGGATGGGAGGCGAGCAGTACTTC. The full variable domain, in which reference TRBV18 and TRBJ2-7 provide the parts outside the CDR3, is NAGVMQNPRHLVRRRGQEARLRCSPMKGHSHVYWYRQLPEEGLKFMVYLQKENIIDESGMPKERFSAEFPKEGPSILRIQQVVRGDSAAYFCASSPARGMGGEQYFGPGTRLTVT.

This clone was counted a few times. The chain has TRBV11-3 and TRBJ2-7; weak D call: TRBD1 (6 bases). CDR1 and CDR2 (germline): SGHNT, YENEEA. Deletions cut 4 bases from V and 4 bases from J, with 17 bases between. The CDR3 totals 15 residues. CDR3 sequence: CASSSPGVPKYEQYF. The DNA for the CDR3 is TGTGCCAGCAGCTCCCCAGGGGTTCCAAAATACGAGCAGTACTTC.

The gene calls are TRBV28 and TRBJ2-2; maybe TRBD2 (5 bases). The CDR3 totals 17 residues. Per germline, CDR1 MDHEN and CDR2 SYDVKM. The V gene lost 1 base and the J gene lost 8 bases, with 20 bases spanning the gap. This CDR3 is CASSLFGEGVRGGELFF. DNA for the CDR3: TGTGCCAGCAGTTTATTCGGAGAGGGCGTCCGTGGGGGGGAGCTGTTTTTT.

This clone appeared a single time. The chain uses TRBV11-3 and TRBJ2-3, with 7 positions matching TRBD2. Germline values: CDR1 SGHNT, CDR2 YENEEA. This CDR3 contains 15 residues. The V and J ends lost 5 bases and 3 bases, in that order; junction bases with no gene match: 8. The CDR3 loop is CASSLRGGSTDTQYF. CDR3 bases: TGTGCCAGCAGCCTCCGGGGCGGGAGTACAGATACGCAGTATTTT. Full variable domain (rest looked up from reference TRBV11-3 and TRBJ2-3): EAGVVQSPRYKIIEKKQPVAFWCNPISGHNTLYWYLQNLGQGPELLIRYENEEAVDDSQLPKDRFSAERLKGVDSTLKIQPAELGDSAVYLCASSLRGGSTDTQYFGPGTRLTVL.

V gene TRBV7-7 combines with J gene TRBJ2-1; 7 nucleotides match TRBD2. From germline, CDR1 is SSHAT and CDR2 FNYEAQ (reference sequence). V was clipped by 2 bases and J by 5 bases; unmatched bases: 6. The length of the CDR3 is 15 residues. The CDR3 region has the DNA TGTGCCAGCAGCTTACAAAGCGGGGTTAACAATGAGCAGTTCTTC. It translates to CASSLQSGVNNEQFF.

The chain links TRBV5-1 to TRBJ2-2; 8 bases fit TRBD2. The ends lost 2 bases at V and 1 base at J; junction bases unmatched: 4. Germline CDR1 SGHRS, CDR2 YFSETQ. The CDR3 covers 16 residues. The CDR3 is CASSFSLAVNTGELFF. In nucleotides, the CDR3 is TGCGCCAGCAGCTTTTCACTAGCGGTGAACACCGGGGAGCTGTTTTTT.

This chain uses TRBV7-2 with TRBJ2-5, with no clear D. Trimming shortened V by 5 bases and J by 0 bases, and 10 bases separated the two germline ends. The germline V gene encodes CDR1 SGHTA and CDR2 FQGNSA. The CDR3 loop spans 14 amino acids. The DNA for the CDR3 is TGTGCCAGCAGCCATGACGGAAACCAAGAGACCCAGTACTTC. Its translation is CASSHDGNQETQYF.

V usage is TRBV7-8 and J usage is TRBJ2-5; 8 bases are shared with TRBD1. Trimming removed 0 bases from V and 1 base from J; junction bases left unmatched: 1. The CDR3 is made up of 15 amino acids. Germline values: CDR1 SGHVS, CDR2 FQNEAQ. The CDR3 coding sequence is TGTGCCAGCAGCTTAGCCGGACAGGGCCAAGAGACCCAGTACTTC. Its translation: CASSLAGQGQETQYF.

The CDR3 DNA follows: TGTGCCAGCAGCTTAGATCGACTCTCGGAGCAGTACTTC. Its translation: CASSLDRLSEQYF. The V gene is TRBV11-2, the J gene TRBJ2-7, with D uncertain. The germline V gene encodes CDR1 SGHAT and CDR2 FQNNGV. There are 13 residues in the CDR3. V dropped 0 bases and J dropped 7 bases, with 10 bases sitting between them.

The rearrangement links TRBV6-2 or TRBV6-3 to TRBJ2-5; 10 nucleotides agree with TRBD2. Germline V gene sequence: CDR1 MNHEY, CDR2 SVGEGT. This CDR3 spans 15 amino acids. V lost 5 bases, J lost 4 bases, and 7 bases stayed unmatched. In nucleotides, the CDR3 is TGTGCCAGCAGTCCCTTCCGACTAGCGGGAGAGACCCAGTACTTC. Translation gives CASSPFRLAGETQYF.

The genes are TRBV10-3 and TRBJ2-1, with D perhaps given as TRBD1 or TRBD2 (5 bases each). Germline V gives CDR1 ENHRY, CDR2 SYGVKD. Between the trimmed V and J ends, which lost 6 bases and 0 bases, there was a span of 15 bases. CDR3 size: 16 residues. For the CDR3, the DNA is TGTGCCATCAGCAGAACCGGGACGAGCTCCTACAATGAGCAGTTCTTC. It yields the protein CAISRTGTSSYNEQFF.

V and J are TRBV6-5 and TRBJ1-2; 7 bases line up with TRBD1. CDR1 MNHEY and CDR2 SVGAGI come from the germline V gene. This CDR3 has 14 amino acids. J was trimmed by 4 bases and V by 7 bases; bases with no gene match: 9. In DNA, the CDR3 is TGTGCCAGCACCGATACCGGGACAGTCTATGGCTACACCTTC. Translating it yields CASTDTGTVYGYTF.

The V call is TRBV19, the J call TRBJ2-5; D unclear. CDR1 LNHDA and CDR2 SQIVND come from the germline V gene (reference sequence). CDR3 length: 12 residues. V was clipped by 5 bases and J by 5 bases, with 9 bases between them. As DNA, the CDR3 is TGTGCCAGTAGTGGGATAACTGAGACCCAGTACTTC. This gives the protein CASSGITETQYF.

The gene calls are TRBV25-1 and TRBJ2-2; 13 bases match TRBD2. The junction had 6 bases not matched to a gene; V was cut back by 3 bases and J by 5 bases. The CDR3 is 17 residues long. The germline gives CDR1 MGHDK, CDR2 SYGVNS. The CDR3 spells CASSERTSGSRTGELFF. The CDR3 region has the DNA TGTGCCAGCAGTGAGAGGACTAGCGGGAGTCGAACCGGGGAGCTGTTTTTT.

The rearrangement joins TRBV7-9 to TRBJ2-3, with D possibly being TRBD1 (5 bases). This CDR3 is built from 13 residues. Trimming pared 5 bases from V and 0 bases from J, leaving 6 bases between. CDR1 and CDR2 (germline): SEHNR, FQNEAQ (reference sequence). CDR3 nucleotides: TGTGCCAGCAGCCAGGGAAGCACAGATACGCAGTATTTT. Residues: CASSQGSTDTQYF.

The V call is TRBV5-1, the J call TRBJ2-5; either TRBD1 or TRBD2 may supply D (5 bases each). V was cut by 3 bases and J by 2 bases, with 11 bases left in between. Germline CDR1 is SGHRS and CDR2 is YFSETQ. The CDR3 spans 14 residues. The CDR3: CASSWDGSQETQYF. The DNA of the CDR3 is TGCGCCAGCAGCTGGGACGGTTCTCAAGAGACCCAGTACTTC.

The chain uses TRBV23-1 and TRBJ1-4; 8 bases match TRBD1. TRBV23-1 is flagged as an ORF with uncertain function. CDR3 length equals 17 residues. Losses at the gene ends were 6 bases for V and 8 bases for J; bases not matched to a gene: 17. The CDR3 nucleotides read TGCGCCAGCAGCAGAATGCAGGGGGCTGCCGAGGGGGAAAAACTGTTTTTT. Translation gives CASSRMQGAAEGEKLFF.